Listed below are T cell receptor beta chains from one sample, sequenced in a study of regulatory T cells in long-lasting Graves disease. TCRdb called the multiplex PCR reads again in MiXCR, with one record for every CDR3 protein. The sample carries roughly 440,000 distinct CDR3 sequences, about 15% recorded once. These data also featured in a second study, about T cells in Graves' hyperthyroidism and ophthalmopathy.

The material was peripheral blood mononuclear cells (PBMCs), obtained at new diagnosis, from a patient treated with antithyroid drugs. Source of these receptors: a woman under 30 with Graves disease. Both conserved end residues are part of each CDR3. The D gene is left open where the match is weak. Only some rows state a clone size, as once, few, many or a class for expanded clones.

TRBV20-1	TRBJ2-1	TRBD2	NA	TGCAGTAAAAAGGCGGGAGGGCCTAACAATGAGCAGTTCTTC	CSKKAGGPNNEQFF
TRBV30	TRBJ2-1	TRBD2	few	TGTGCCTGGATGCCGGGACTAGATAGGAATGAGCAGTTCTTC	CAWMPGLDRNEQFF
TRBV5-1	TRBJ2-7	TRBD2	few	TGCGCCAGCAGCTTGGAAACTAGCGGGACTAGCTTCTACTTC	CASSLETSGTSFYF
TRBV9	TRBJ2-7	NA	NA	TGTGCCAGCAGCCCTAGTAGCGGCTCCTACGAGCAGTACTTC	CASSPSSGSYEQYF
TRBV6-2/TRBV6-3	TRBJ2-3	TRBD2	many	TGTGCCAGCAGTTACTCTAGCGGGTCCGACACAGATACGCAGTATTTT	CASSYSSGSDTDTQYF
TRBV27	TRBJ1-5	TRBD1	few	TGTGCCAGCAGTCCATATATGGGACAGGGCAATCAGCCCCAGCATTTT	CASSPYMGQGNQPQHF
TRBV7-9	TRBJ2-3	NA	NA	TGTGCCAGCAGCTTAGCCTTCCGGTCTAGGGCCCTGGATACGCAGTATTTT	CASSLAFRSRALDTQYF
TRBV28	TRBJ2-2	TRBD2	NA	TGTGCCAGCAGTGTTCGCGGGGGGGGACCCGGGGAGCTGTTTTTT	CASSVRGGGPGELFF
TRBV7-3	TRBJ2-2	NA	many	TGTGCCAGCAGCCCTAACAGGGTTGACGGGGAGCTGTTTTTT	CASSPNRVDGELFF
TRBV11-2	TRBJ2-2	TRBD2	NA	TGTGCCAGCAGCTTCCTACATAGCGGGAGCACCGGGGAGCTGTTTTTT	CASSFLHSGSTGELFF
TRBV7-2	TRBJ1-3	NA	few	TGTGCCAGCAGCCCCCAGGGTTCAGGAAACACCATATATTTT	CASSPQGSGNTIYF
TRBV12-3/TRBV12-4	TRBJ2-7	TRBD1	many	TGTGCCAGCAGCTACTCGACAGGGAACGAGCAGTACTTC	CASSYSTGNEQYF
TRBV5-1	TRBJ1-4	NA	NA	TGCGCCAGCAGCTTAGCCCCGGGGCCTAGGGAAAAACTGTTTTTT	CASSLAPGPREKLFF
TRBV10-1	TRBJ1-5	NA	few	TGCGCCAGCAGGGCGGGACACGGCAATCAGCCCCAGCATTTT	CASRAGHGNQPQHF
TRBV6-2/TRBV6-3	TRBJ2-1	NA	NA	TGTGCCAGCACCAAAACGGGAGTTCCCTTTTCTGAGCAGTTCTTC	CASTKTGVPFSEQFF
TRBV20-1	TRBJ1-1	NA	many	TGCAGTGCTAGAGGGTCCCCGGTTCTTAACACTGAAGCTTTCTTT	CSARGSPVLNTEAFF
TRBV5-1	TRBJ2-1	TRBD2	NA	TGCGCCAGCAGTATATCCACTAGCGGGAACAATGAGCAGTTCTTC	CASSISTSGNNEQFF
TRBV24-1	TRBJ2-1	NA	many	TGTGCCACCAGTGGGCCAAGCTCCTACAATGAGCAGTTCTTC	CATSGPSSYNEQFF
TRBV28	TRBJ2-7	NA	many	TGTGCCAGCAGTTTCGAGAGATACGAGCAGTACTTC	CASSFERYEQYF
TRBV2	TRBJ1-5	TRBD1	NA	TGTGCCAGCAGTAGGACAGGGGGCGAAAGCAATCAGCCCCAGCATTTT	CASSRTGGESNQPQHF